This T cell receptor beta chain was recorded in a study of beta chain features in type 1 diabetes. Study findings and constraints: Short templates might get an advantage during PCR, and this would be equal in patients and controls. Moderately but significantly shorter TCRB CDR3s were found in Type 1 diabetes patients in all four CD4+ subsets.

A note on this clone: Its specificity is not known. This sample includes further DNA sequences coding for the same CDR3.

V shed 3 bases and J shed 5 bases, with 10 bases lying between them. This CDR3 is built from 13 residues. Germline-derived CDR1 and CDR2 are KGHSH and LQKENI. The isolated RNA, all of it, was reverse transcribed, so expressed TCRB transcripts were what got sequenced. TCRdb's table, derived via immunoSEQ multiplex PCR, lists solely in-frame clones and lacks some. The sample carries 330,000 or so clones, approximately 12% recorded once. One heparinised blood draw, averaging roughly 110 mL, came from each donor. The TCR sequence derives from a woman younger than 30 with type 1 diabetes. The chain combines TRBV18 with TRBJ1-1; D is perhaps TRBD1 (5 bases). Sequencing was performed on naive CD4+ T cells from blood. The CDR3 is CASSPPGGTEAFF. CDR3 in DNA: TGTGCCAGCTCACCCCCGGGGGGGACTGAAGCTTTCTTT.